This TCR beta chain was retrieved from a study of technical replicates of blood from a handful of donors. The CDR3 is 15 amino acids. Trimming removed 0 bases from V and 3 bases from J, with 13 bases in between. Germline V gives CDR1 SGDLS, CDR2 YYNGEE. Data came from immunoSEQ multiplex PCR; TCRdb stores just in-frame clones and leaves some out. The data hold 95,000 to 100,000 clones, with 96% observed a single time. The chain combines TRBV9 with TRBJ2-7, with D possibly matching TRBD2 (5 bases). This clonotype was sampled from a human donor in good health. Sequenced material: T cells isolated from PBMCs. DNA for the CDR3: TGTGCCAGCAGCGTAGAGCCAGCGGCCCACTACGAGCAGTACTTC. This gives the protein CASSVEPAAHYEQYF. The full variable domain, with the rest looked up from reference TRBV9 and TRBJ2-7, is DSGVTQTPKHLITATGQRVTLRCSPRSGDLSVYWYQQSLDQGLQFLIQYYNGEERAKGNILERFSAQQFPDLHSELNLSSLELGDSALYFCASSVEPAAHYEQYFGPGTRLTVT.